The count of the clone carrying this T cell receptor (beta chain) is one. Its antigen is unknown. This sample was taken from a study of blood T cells in healthy people across ages. Broader study findings: Age brought a roughly linear fall in TCR beta diversity measured per million T cells.

CDR3 length equals 14 residues. Trimming removed 5 bases from V and 4 bases from J, with 17 bases in between. Germline V gives CDR1 SQVTM, CDR2 ANQGSEA. The use of a sample-barcoded 5' primer and a J-beta primer mix characterized a second PCR of roughly 6 to 11 cycles. TCRdb re-called the 5' RACE reads through MiXCR, storing one row per CDR3 protein. The sample has about 1.4 million distinct CDR3 sequences; 55% to 75% are singletons. This chain connects TRBV29-1 to TRBJ1-1, with D tentatively TRBD1 (6 bases). This TCR came from a young man in good health. Material for sequencing was blood. The CDR3 coding sequence is TGCAGCGTTCTCCGGGGGCGACGCGGCACTGAAGCTTTCTTT. Its protein product is CSVLRGRRGTEAFF.